What follows describes a single T cell receptor beta chain. The antigen remains undetermined. J was trimmed by 4 bases and V by 3 bases; bases with no gene match: 7. The CDR3 consists of 15 residues. Germline CDR1 and CDR2: DFQATT and SNEGSKA (reference sequence). These data come from a study of identical twins. TCRdb passed the 5' RACE reads through MiXCR, listing each CDR3 protein once. The data show 420,000 or so distinct CDR3 sequences, under 20% seen once. Study-level results: Out-of-frame alpha sequences shared between twins exhibited an excess of low generation probability. Abundant cord blood beta clonotypes carried fewer insertions; memory repertoires showed none. Among monozygotic twins, out-of-frame TCR alpha sharing exceeded what models predicted. For out-of-frame beta sequences, excess twin sharing was weaker.

The rearrangement uses TRBV20-1 and TRBJ2-3; 10 positions agree with TRBD2. Input material: naive T cells sorted from blood. The sequence was obtained from a man between 50 and 59 years old in good health. For the CDR3, the DNA is TGCAGTGCTAGGAAGCGGGGGGGCAGGGCAGATACGCAGTATTTT. Protein: CSARKRGGRADTQYF.